One T cell receptor (beta chain) is described in this entry. Several immunoSEQ 96-well plates shared each subset's DNA, each plate a replicate. Profiled with immunoSEQ multiplex PCR; TCRdb holds only in-frame clones, not every one. The sample shows roughly 500,000 clones, around 78% of them seen only once. Adults of Caucasian background living in Nashville, Tennessee made up all donors. The sample originates from a study of shared clonotypes between healthy human individuals. The sample taken for sequencing was PBMCs. The TCR sequence derives from a woman aged 40 to 50 in good health. Some clones in this sample may be carry-over from other donors' samples.

CDR3 sequence (DNA): TGTGCCATCAGTGATTGGGATAGGGGTAACTATGGCTACACCTTC. As protein: CAISDWDRGNYGYTF. V is TRBV10-3 and J is TRBJ1-2, with TRBD1 as a possible D gene (5 bases). In germline, CDR1 is ENHRY, CDR2 SYGVKD. This CDR3 is built from 15 residues. V was trimmed by 3 bases and J by 1 base, leaving 12 bases between them.